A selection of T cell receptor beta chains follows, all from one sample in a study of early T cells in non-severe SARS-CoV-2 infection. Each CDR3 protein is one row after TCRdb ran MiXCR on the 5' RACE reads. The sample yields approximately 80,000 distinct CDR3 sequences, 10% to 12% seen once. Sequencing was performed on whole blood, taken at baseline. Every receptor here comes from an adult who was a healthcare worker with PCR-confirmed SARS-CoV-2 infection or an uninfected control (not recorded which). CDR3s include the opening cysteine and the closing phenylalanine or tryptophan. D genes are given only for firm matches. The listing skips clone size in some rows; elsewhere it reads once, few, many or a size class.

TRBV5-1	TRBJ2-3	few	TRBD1	TGCGCCAGCAGCCCGTGGGACAGGGCTGGAACAGATACGCAGTATTTT	CASSPWDRAGTDTQYF
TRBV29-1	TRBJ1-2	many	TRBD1	TGCAGCGTTGAAGACCGGGACAGGGGCTATGGCTACACCTTC	CSVEDRDRGYGYTF
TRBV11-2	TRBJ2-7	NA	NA	TGTGCCAGCGGGCCTCAAAACCCAGCCTACGAGCAGTACTTC	CASGPQNPAYEQYF
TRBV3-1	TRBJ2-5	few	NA	TGTGCCAGCAGCCAACGAGCGGTACAAGAGACCCAGTACTTC	CASSQRAVQETQYF
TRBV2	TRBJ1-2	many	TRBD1	TGTGCCAGCAGTCGGGGACAGGGGGCAATCGGCTATGGCTACACCTTC	CASSRGQGAIGYGYTF
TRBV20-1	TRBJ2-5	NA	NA	TGCAGTGCTGGAGGACATGAAGAGACCCAGTACTTC	CSAGGHEETQYF
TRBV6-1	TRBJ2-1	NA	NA	TGTGCCAGCAGTGAAGAAGCGGGCTCCTACAATGAGCAGTTCTTC	CASSEEAGSYNEQFF
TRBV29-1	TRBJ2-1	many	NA	TGCAGCGTCCGCCCTAACAATGAGCAGTTCTTC	CSVRPNNEQFF
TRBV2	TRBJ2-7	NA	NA	TGTGCCAGCACGACCGACAATCACTCCTACGAGCAGTACTTC	CASTTDNHSYEQYF
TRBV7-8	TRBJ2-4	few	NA	TGTGCCAGCAGCTTATTCCCAGGGGATAACATTCAGTACTTC	CASSLFPGDNIQYF
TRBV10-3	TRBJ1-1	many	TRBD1	TGTGCCATCAGTACGCACCGACAGGGGAACACTGAAGCTTTCTTT	CAISTHRQGNTEAFF
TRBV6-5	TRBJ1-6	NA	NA	TGTGCCAGCCGTCGTAGCTCCTATAATTCACCCCTCCACTTT	CASRRSSYNSPLHF
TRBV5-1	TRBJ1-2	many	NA	TGCGCCAGCAGCTGGAGCCCGCGGGGCGACGGCTACACCTTC	CASSWSPRGDGYTF
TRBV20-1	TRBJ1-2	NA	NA	TGCAGTGCGAGGACAGCTAACTATGGCCACACCTTC	CSARTANYGHTF
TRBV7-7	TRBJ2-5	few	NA	TGTGCCAGCAGCTTTTTTGGTCTGCAAGAGACCCAGTACTTC	CASSFFGLQETQYF
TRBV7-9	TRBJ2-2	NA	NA	TGTGCCAGCAGGATGAGCTCTGGCACCGGGGAGCTGTTTTTT	CASRMSSGTGELFF
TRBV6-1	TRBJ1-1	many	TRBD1	TGTGCCAGCAGCCTAGACAGGGCCACTGAAGCTTTCTTT	CASSLDRATEAFF
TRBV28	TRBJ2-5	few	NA	TGTGCCAGCAGTAATCACAGGAACCGCGACCAAGAGACCCAGTACTTC	CASSNHRNRDQETQYF
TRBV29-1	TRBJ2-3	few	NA	TGCAGCGTTGTTGGCCCTGGTACGCAGTATTTT	CSVVGPGTQYF
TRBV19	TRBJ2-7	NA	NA	TGTGCCAGTAGTACAGGATCTTTCTCTTCGCAGTACTTC	CASSTGSFSSQYF
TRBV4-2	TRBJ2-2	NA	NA	TGTGCCAGCAGCCAAGATAGGGTGAACACCGGGGAGCTGTTTTTT	CASSQDRVNTGELFF
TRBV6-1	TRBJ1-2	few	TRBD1	TGTGCCAGCAGTGAAATGTGGCAGGGGGCTGACGGCTACACCTTC	CASSEMWQGADGYTF
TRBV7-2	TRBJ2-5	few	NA	TGTGCCAGCAGCCCCTCTACGCTAGAGACCCAGTACTTC	CASSPSTLETQYF
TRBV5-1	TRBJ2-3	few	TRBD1	TGCGCCAGCAGCTCGGGACAGTTCAGGGGAGATACGCAGTATTTT	CASSSGQFRGDTQYF
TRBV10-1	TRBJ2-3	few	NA	TGCGCCAGCAGTGAGATAGCTTACGATACGCAGTATTTT	CASSEIAYDTQYF
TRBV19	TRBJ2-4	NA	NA	TGTGCCAGTAGTATCGAGGGTCTTTCATTGAACATTCAGTACTTC	CASSIEGLSLNIQYF
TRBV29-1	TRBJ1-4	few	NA	TGCAGCGTTGAAAGGGCAGGTACCGAAAAACTGTTTTTT	CSVERAGTEKLFF
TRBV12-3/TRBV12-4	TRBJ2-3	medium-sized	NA	TGTGCCAGCAGCTTACTGGGACGGACTAGCACAGATACGCAGTATTTT	CASSLLGRTSTDTQYF
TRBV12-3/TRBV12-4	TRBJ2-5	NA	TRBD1	TGTGCCAGCAGTTTAGCCTTCGACAGGGAAGGGACGGAGACCCAGTACTTC	CASSLAFDREGTETQYF
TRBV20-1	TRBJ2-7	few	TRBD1	TGCAGTGCGATCACGGGACAGGGGGCTGGCGAGCAGTACTTC	CSAITGQGAGEQYF
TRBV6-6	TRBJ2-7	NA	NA	TGTGCCAGCGGGGGTAGCACCTACGAGCAGTACTTC	CASGGSTYEQYF